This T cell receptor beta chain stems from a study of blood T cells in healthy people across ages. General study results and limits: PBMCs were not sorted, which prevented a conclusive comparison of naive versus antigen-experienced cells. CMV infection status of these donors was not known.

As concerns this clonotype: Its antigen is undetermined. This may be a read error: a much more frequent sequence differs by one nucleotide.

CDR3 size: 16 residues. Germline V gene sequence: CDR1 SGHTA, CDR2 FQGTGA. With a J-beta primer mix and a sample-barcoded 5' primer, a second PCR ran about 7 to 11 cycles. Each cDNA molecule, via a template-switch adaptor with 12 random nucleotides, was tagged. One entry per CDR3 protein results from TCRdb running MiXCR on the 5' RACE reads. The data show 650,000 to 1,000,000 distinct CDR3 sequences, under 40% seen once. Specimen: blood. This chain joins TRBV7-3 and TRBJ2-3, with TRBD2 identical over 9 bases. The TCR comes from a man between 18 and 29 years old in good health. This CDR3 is CASSLGASGTTDAQYF. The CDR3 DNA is TGTGCCAGCAGCTTAGGGGCTAGCGGGACCACAGATGCGCAGTATTTT.